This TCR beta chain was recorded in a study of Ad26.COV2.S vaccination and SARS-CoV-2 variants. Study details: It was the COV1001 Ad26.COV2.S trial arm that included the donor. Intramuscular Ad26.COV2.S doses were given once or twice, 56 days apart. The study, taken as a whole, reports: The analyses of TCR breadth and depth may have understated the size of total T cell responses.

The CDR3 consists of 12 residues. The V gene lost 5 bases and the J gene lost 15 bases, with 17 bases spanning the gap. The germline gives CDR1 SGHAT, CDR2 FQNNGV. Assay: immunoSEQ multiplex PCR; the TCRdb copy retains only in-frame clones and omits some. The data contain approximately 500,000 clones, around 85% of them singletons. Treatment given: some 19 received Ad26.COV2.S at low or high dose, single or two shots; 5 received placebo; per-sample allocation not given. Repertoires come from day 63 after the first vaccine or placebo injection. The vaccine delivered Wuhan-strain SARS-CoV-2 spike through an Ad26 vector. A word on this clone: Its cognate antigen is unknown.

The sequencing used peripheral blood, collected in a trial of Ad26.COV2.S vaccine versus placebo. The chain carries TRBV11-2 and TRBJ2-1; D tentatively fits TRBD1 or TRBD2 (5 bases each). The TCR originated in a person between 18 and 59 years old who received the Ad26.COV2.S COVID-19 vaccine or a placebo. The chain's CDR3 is CASSPGTGQAFF. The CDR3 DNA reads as TGTGCCAGCAGCCCAGGGACCGGGCAGGCGTTCTTC.